This T cell receptor beta chain stems from a study of blood T cell repertoires in COVID-19 (dated by TCRdb to 2018 to 2021). Describing the broader study: Samples covering the acute and convalescent phases of COVID-19 were provided by collaborators in the United States, Italy and Spain. The prospective study material was composed of cDNA or gDNA derived from T cells, B-cell-depleted T cells, or PBMCs. Deeply sampled blood TCRbeta repertoires from subjects exposed to, actively infected with, or recovered from COVID-19 were included in the dataset. The repertoires were made available in a free public database intended to serve as a resource for research on the immune response to SARS-CoV-2. Samples were obtained from the ongoing ImmuneRACE study (first 160 participants) and from some 1,200 subjects provided by 6 global collaborators. The sample metadata nearly always contained a de-identified subject ID, COVID-19 status, age in years and sex. Where HLA class I and class II types were available, the types were taken from metadata supplied by the sample provider, not from assay-based typing.

The immunoSEQ Assay, a bias-controlled multiplex PCR, was used to amplify TCRbeta CDR3 regions from genomic DNA. Regarding the original processing steps: The number of nucleated cells in each sample was estimated by amplification of reference gene primers within the assay. To quantify the absolute abundance of each unique TCRbeta CDR3 rearrangement, sequence reads were collapsed and filtered. Productive Simpson clonality was computed per sample as the square root of Simpson's diversity index over productive rearrangements. TCRdb took this table from immuneACCESS and kept in-frame rearrangements with V and J called. Such tables lack part of the clones; where checked against another copy, unresolved V genes explain under half of the gap, and the rest is unexplained. That table gives V, J and clone size, and the DNA gave D and trimming. The sample table records tens of thousands of clones; 88% of these occur just once. The ten largest clonotypes hold about 8.2% of the sample.

Collaborating institutions collected whole blood in K2EDTA tubes following their own protocols. For TCRbeta analysis, collaborators shipped samples in one of three forms: frozen whole blood, isolated PBMCs, or DNA extracted from either of those sample types. Overall study results and their limits: How much clinical and demographic metadata was included differed by source and by participant, and the metadata was provided uncurated.

In the case of this clone: Its antigen remains unidentified. No qualities accompany the bases; no much larger clone lies one base away.

Deletion took 6 bases off V and 3 bases off J, with a span of 12 bases between the germline ends. The germline V gene supplies CDR1 MNHEY and CDR2 SVGAGI. The CDR3 has 13 amino acids, counting the end cysteine and phenylalanine. The only DNA kept is the CDR3, 39 bases in frame from the first base. The chain employs TRBV6-5 and TRBJ2-7; possibly the D gene is TRBD1, per 6 matching bases. The sequencing input was peripheral blood. This receptor was obtained from a human donor in a cohort sampled during active COVID-19. The DNA sequence follows: TGTGCCAGCAGCGGGACACAACGCTACGAGCAGTACTTC. This codes for CASSGTQRYEQYF.